This T cell receptor (beta chain) is drawn from a study of cytomegalovirus exposure and HLA in healthy donors. Findings and limits, study-wide: TCR beta chain V- and J-gene trimming was linked, in a later analysis, to a missense variant in DCLRE1C.

About this clone itself: The antigen remains undetermined.

Researchers ran the PCR with 60 Vbeta and 13 Jbeta primers. TCRdb keeps only in-frame clones here, not all; method: immunoSEQ multiplex PCR. Of approximately 190,000 clones detected, roughly 80% appear once; the ten largest clones hold around 3.5%. Donors in the study were healthy people who gave bone marrow. The CDR3 has 14 residues. The germline gives CDR1 SGHRS, CDR2 YFSETQ. The V gene end was trimmed by 1 base and the J gene end by 8 bases; junction bases not matched to a gene: 5. This receptor was obtained from a middle-aged man in good health and CMV-seropositive. Sequenced material: PBMCs. The chain combines TRBV5-1 with TRBJ2-1; 8 bases map to TRBD1. The DNA for the CDR3 is TGCGCCAGCAGCTTGCCAGGGGGCATATATGAGCAGTTCTTC. Translating it yields CASSLPGGIYEQFF.